A single sample is the source of the 10 T cell receptor beta chains below, sequenced in a study of identical twins. TCRdb independently ran MiXCR on the 5' RACE reads; one entry per CDR3 protein. In the table there are approximately 530,000 distinct CDR3 sequences, more than 20% of which are singletons. These same records also appear under a second study, on yellow fever vaccine responses in identical twins.

Material: CD4+ T cells sorted from blood. The receptor set was obtained from a young woman in good health.

The CDR3 loop reads CASSKLSGAEETQYF. Written as DNA, the CDR3 is TGTGCCAGCAGCAAACTAAGCGGGGCTGAAGAGACCCAGTACTTC. V and J are TRBV6-1 and TRBJ2-5; 7 bases match TRBD2. Germline CDR1 is MNHNS and CDR2 is SASEGT. V was clipped by 6 bases and J by 3 bases; unmatched bases: 10. The CDR3 length is 15 residues.

J is TRBJ2-3 and V is TRBV24-1, with a tentative D call TRBD1 (5 bases). CDR3 length: 14 amino acids. Trimming removed 3 bases at V and 1 base at J, with 7 bases between. The germline V gene encodes CDR1 KGHDR and CDR2 SFDVKD. For the CDR3, the DNA is TGTGCCACCAGTGATGCCAGGGGCACAGATACGCAGTATTTT. This encodes CATSDARGTDTQYF.

This sequence joins TRBV5-1 and TRBJ2-2; the match to TRBD2 covers 12 bases. The V segment lost 5 bases and the J segment 6 bases; nucleotides outside the gene matches: 8. Germline CDR1 and CDR2: SGHRS and YFSETQ. CDR3 size: 16 residues. CDR3 in amino acids: CASRSLAGGPPGELFF. In nucleotides, the CDR3 is TGCGCCAGCAGGTCCCTAGCGGGAGGGCCCCCCGGGGAGCTGTTTTTT. Combining the CDR3 with reference TRBV5-1 and TRBJ2-2 gives the whole variable domain KAGVTQTPRYLIKTRGQQVTLSCSPISGHRSVSWYQQTPGQGLQFLFEYFSETQRNKGNFPGRFSGRQFSNSRSEMNVSTLELGDSALYLCASRSLAGGPPGELFFGEGSRLTVL.

This clonotype was detected a few times. The chain employs TRBV10-3 and TRBJ1-5, with D tentatively TRBD1 (5 bases). The CDR3 runs 15 residues. Trimming took 2 bases from V and 2 from J, leaving 10 bases between them. CDR1 and CDR2 from the germline V gene are ENHRY and SYGVKD. The CDR3 nucleotides read TGTGCCATCAGTGAGGGCAGGGAGGGCAATCAGCCCCAGCATTTT. It translates to CAISEGREGNQPQHF.

J is TRBJ2-3 and V is TRBV7-6; 10 bases fit TRBD1. The CDR3 is 16 amino acids. V shed 2 bases, J shed 1 base, and the junction held 3 bases outside the gene matches. Germline V gene lookup returns CDR1 SGHVS and CDR2 FNYEAQ. This CDR3 is CASSLIDRGRTDTQYF. The DNA for the CDR3 is TGTGCCAGCAGCTTAATCGACAGGGGGCGCACAGATACGCAGTATTTT.

The V call is TRBV3-1, the J call TRBJ1-1; no reliable D call. The CDR3 runs 15 residues. Trimming cost V 3 bases and J 4 bases, with 15 bases left between them. Germline CDR1 and CDR2: LGHDT and YNNKEL (reference sequence). CDR3 nucleotide sequence: TGTGCCAGCAGCCAGTCGGCCAAACTTAGCACTGAAGCTTTCTTT. Amino acid sequence: CASSQSAKLSTEAFF.

This clonotype occurred a few times. V gene TRBV28 combines with J gene TRBJ1-3, with D possibly matching TRBD1 (6 bases). The germline CDR1 and CDR2 sequences are MDHEN and SYDVKM. The ends were cut back, 4 bases at V and 3 bases at J, with 13 bases in the middle. CDR3 length: 15 amino acids. This CDR3 reads CASSSDRTIGNTIYF. The DNA for the CDR3 is TGTGCCAGCAGTTCCGACAGGACGATTGGAAACACCATATATTTT.

This clonotype was counted a few times. This chain uses TRBV20-1 with TRBJ1-2; D gene uncertain. Germline CDR1 is DFQATT and CDR2 is SNEGSKA (reference sequence). The CDR3 is made up of 13 amino acids. V lost 3 bases and J lost 4, with 12 bases in between. The CDR3 protein is CSARIGVSYGYTF. Written as DNA, the CDR3 is TGCAGTGCTAGGATAGGTGTTTCCTATGGCTACACCTTC.

This rearrangement joins TRBV12-3 or TRBV12-4 to TRBJ1-5, with D unresolved. This CDR3 is built from 15 residues. V lost 7 bases to trimming and J lost 2 bases, with 15 bases between them. The CDR3 coding sequence is TGTGCCAGCACCCTCGGGCTCCAAGGCAATCAGCCCCAGCATTTT. Protein sequence: CASTLGLQGNQPQHF.

The sample holds a few counts of this clonotype. The chain couples TRBV15 to TRBJ2-1, with 10 nucleotides matching TRBD2. The CDR3 spans 14 residues. V dropped 6 bases and J dropped 10; count of bases not matched to a gene: 9. Germline CDR1 reads LNHNV; CDR2 reads YYDKDF (reference sequence). The CDR3 reads CATSLQRGGGEQFF. Here the CDR3 DNA reads TGTGCCACCAGTTTACAGCGGGGGGGCGGCGAGCAGTTCTTC.